One sample yielded the 24 T cell receptor beta chains listed below, sequenced in a study of blood T cells in healthy people across ages. The authors ran a second PCR of 7 to 11 cycles using a sample-barcoded 5' primer and a J-beta primer mix. TCRdb reprocessed the 5' RACE reads via MiXCR and lists one record per CDR3 protein. Of about 1.7 million distinct CDR3 sequences detected, roughly 27% appear once; the ten largest clones hold 7.7%. The source material was blood. These receptors came from a woman in her twenties or thirties in good health.

This clonotype was counted at least ten times. The chain is built from TRBV7-2 and TRBJ2-7, with TRBD2 identical over 7 bases. V trimming: 7 bases; J trimming: 2 bases; junction bases outside the gene matches: 17. The CDR3 is 17 amino acids. Germline lookup yields CDR1 SGHTA and CDR2 FQGNSA. This CDR3 is CASTLAAGPSDPYEQYF. CDR3 coding DNA: TGTGCCAGCACTCTAGCGGCGGGTCCGTCGGACCCCTACGAGCAGTACTTC.

The chain has TRBV30 and TRBJ1-2; no firm D call. V lost 0 bases and J lost 2, with 7 bases in between. The CDR3 has 13 amino acids. The germline V gene encodes CDR1 GTSNPN and CDR2 SVGIG (reference sequence). The CDR3 DNA reads TGTGCCTGGAGTGTACGTGCGAACTATGGCTACACCTTC. It translates to CAWSVRANYGYTF.

This clonotype was seen just once. The chain employs TRBV20-1 and TRBJ2-6, with D possibly called TRBD1 or TRBD2 (5 bases each). From germline, CDR1 is DFQATT and CDR2 SNEGSKA (reference sequence). The ends were cut back, 6 bases at V and 0 bases at J, with 21 bases in the middle. This CDR3 contains 18 residues. The CDR3 DNA sequence: TGCAGTGCCCGTATTCAAGGGACGGGGATCTCTGGGGCCAACGTCCTGACTTTC. This codes for CSARIQGTGISGANVLTF.

V gene TRBV2 combines with J gene TRBJ1-2; D possibly corresponds to TRBD1 (6 bases). Germline lookup yields CDR1 SNHLY and CDR2 FYNNEI. Trimming pared 7 bases from V and 7 bases from J, leaving 22 bases between. CDR3 length: 15 amino acids. CDR3 DNA sequence: TGTGCCAGCACTCCTTGGGGGGCCGTGATGTCTGGCTACACCTTC. As protein: CASTPWGAVMSGYTF.

In its sample, this clonotype was seen many times. CDR3 amino acids: CASRRLAGMNEQFF. The CDR3, as DNA: TGCGCCAGCAGACGACTAGCGGGGATGAATGAGCAGTTCTTC. The chain recombines TRBV5-1 with TRBJ2-1, with 11 bases identical to TRBD2. The V gene's germline CDR1 is SGHRS and CDR2 YFSETQ. The CDR3 is 14 residues long. J was trimmed by 7 bases and V by 5 bases; bases with no gene match: 5.

This chain joins TRBV6-4 and TRBJ2-1, with a weak D call TRBD2 (5 bases). The CDR3 length is 14 residues. Trimming removed 4 bases from V and 8 bases from J, with 15 bases in between. Germline lookup yields CDR1 MRHNA and CDR2 SNTAGT. This chain's CDR3 is CASSVASGNDEQFF. In DNA, the CDR3 is TGTGCCAGCAGTGTCGCCTCGGGAAACGATGAGCAGTTCTTC.

This clonotype was picked up many times. The genes are TRBV12-3 or TRBV12-4 and TRBJ2-7; 10 bases fit TRBD1. V lost 6 bases to trimming and J lost 6 bases; unmatched junction nucleotides: 5. The CDR3 runs to 13 residues. CDR3: CASSRQGAGEQYF. The DNA for the CDR3 is TGTGCCAGCAGCCGACAGGGGGCGGGCGAGCAGTACTTC.

This clonotype was observed at least ten times. This chain connects TRBV30 to TRBJ1-2; D possibly corresponds to TRBD1 (6 bases). V was shortened by 0 bases and J by 8 bases, with 13 bases between the two germline ends. Germline CDR1 and CDR2: GTSNPN and SVGIG (reference sequence). The CDR3 is made up of 13 amino acids. DNA of the CDR3: TGTGCCTGGAGTGTCGGGGGCGTGAAGGGCTACACCTTC. Translating gives CAWSVGGVKGYTF.

This clonotype was recorded a few times. The chain recombines TRBV29-1 with TRBJ2-5, with D tentatively TRBD1 or TRBD2 (5 bases each). The V and J ends lost 2 bases and 0 bases respectively, with 10 bases between them. This CDR3 spans 14 amino acids. Per germline, CDR1 SQVTM and CDR2 ANQGSEA. The DNA for the CDR3 is TGCAGCGTTGAAAAGTGGGGACACCAAGAGACCCAGTACTTC. Translating it yields CSVEKWGHQETQYF.

The chain links TRBV20-1 to TRBJ2-2; possibly TRBD1 for D (6 bases). The V gene's germline CDR1 is DFQATT and CDR2 SNEGSKA (reference sequence). The CDR3 is 13 amino acids. V lost 6 bases, J lost 1 base, and 9 bases lay in between. The CDR3 loop reads CSARGRNTGELFF. CDR3 coding DNA: TGCAGTGCCAGGGGTAGGAACACCGGGGAGCTGTTTTTT.

This clonotype has a handful of counts. The chain joins TRBV5-1 to TRBJ1-1; D gene uncertain. This CDR3 contains 13 residues. Germline V lookup: CDR1 SGHRS, CDR2 YFSETQ. V shed 0 bases and J shed 1 base, with 4 bases lying between them. CDR3: CASSLVWNTEAFF. CDR3 nucleotides: TGCGCCAGCAGCTTGGTGTGGAACACTGAAGCTTTCTTT.

This clonotype was recorded a few times. The chain joins TRBV11-2 to TRBJ2-5, with 10 bases identical to TRBD2. CDR3 length: 19 residues. Trimming removed 1 base from V and 2 bases from J; junction bases left unmatched: 13. CDR1 is SGHAT and CDR2 is FQNNGV in the germline V gene. The DNA for the CDR3 is TGTGCCAGCAGCTTAGGGTGGCTAGCGGGAGCCAGGACACAAGAGACCCAGTACTTC. Amino acids: CASSLGWLAGARTQETQYF.

The rearrangement uses TRBV3-1 and TRBJ2-3; no definite D call. This CDR3 is 14 amino acids long. Germline CDR1 LGHDT, CDR2 YNNKEL (reference sequence). The V gene lost 4 bases and the J gene lost 0 bases, with 8 bases spanning the gap. The CDR3: CASSPMLSTDTQYF. The CDR3 nucleotides are TGTGCCAGCAGCCCAATGCTTAGCACAGATACGCAGTATTTT.

This clonotype turned up a few times. CDR3 bases: TGTGCCAGCAGTCAACCAGGGACAGGGGGCGAGGAACTGTTTTTT. This gives the protein CASSQPGTGGEELFF. This rearrangement joins TRBV6-6 to TRBJ1-4, with 12 bases fitting TRBD1. CDR3 length: 15 residues. With V trimmed by 5 bases and J by 12 bases, 10 bases remained unmatched. The V gene's germline CDR1 is MNHNY and CDR2 SVGAGI (reference sequence).

This chain joins TRBV9 and TRBJ2-7; the D gene is possibly TRBD1 (6 bases). Trimming left V 6 bases short and J 6 bases short, with 19 bases between. Germline CDR1 and CDR2: SGDLS and YYNGEE. The CDR3 totals 14 residues. The CDR3 region has the DNA TGTGCCAGCACCCCCACGGCGGCAGGGGTCGAGCAGTACTTC. Encoded protein: CASTPTAAGVEQYF.

This clonotype was counted only a few times. This rearrangement joins TRBV4-1 to TRBJ1-1, with TRBD1 as a possible D gene (6 bases). CDR3 length: 18 residues. Looked up from germline, CDR1 is MGHRA and CDR2 is YSYEKL. The ends were cut back, 4 bases at V and 0 bases at J, with 21 bases in the middle. CDR3 loop: CASSRGALWARMNTEAFF. DNA of the CDR3: TGCGCCAGCAGCCGGGGGGCTTTGTGGGCACGGATGAACACTGAAGCTTTCTTT.

Comment on this clonotype: A junction boundary mismatches the germline segment, possibly from a read error. V gene TRBV20-1 combines with J gene TRBJ1-4; D unresolved. CDR1 and CDR2 from the germline V gene are DFQATT and SNEGSKA (reference sequence). The CDR3 is 15 residues long. Here the CDR3 reads CSAGDGVATNEKRFF. The CDR3 nucleotides read TGCAGTGCTGGAGATGGGGTTGCAACTAATGAAAAACGGTTTTTT.

This clonotype was seen a few times. The chain combines TRBV6-1 with TRBJ2-1, with TRBD1 identical over 9 bases. Germline V gene data show CDR1 as MNHNS and CDR2 as SASEGT. Trimming took 6 bases from V and 4 from J; bases not matched to a gene: 4. CDR3 length: 14 residues. Written as DNA, the CDR3 is TGTGCCAGCAGGGACAGGGGAATGTACAATGAGCAGTTCTTC. The encoded protein is CASRDRGMYNEQFF.

V usage is TRBV20-1 and J usage is TRBJ2-5; unclear D gene. Germline V gene lookup returns CDR1 DFQATT and CDR2 SNEGSKA (reference sequence). The CDR3 is 14 residues long. The ends were cut back, 3 bases at V and 2 bases at J, with 13 bases in the middle. The CDR3 nucleotides are TGCAGTGCTAGCCCCCTCGTATTACAAGAGACCCAGTACTTC. Protein sequence: CSASPLVLQETQYF.

The chain recombines TRBV20-1 with TRBJ2-1; 11 positions agree with TRBD2. The last part of the DNA fits TRBJ2-7 better; the J call may be wrong. Germline assignment: CDR1 DFQATT and CDR2 SNEGSKA (reference sequence). This CDR3 has 16 residues. The CDR3: CSARGSGGALGYEQYF. The DNA for the CDR3 is TGCAGTGCTAGAGGTAGCGGGGGGGCCCTGGGCTACGAGCAGTACTTC.

This rearrangement joins TRBV20-1 to TRBJ2-2; 9 positions match TRBD2. CDR1 and CDR2 from the germline V gene are DFQATT and SNEGSKA (reference sequence). The CDR3 spans 17 residues. The V gene end was trimmed by 3 bases and the J gene end by 0 bases; junction bases not matched to a gene: 8. CDR3 amino acids: CSARDPGLATNTGELFF. The CDR3, as DNA: TGCAGTGCTAGGGATCCCGGACTAGCGACGAACACCGGGGAGCTGTTTTTT.

This clonotype was picked up a small number of times. This chain connects TRBV9 to TRBJ1-1; D gene unclear. V shed 0 bases and J shed 7 bases, with 10 bases lying between them. The CDR3 is 13 amino acids. Germline V gene sequence: CDR1 SGDLS, CDR2 YYNGEE. The DNA for the CDR3 is TGTGCCAGCAGCGTAGATCGGGAATTTGAAGCTTTCTTT. It is translated as CASSVDREFEAFF.

This clonotype was recorded at least ten times. The chain joins TRBV20-1 to TRBJ1-2; D unresolved. Germline V gene lookup returns CDR1 DFQATT and CDR2 SNEGSKA (reference sequence). V lost 0 bases and J lost 2, with 10 bases in between. The CDR3 extends over 14 amino acids. The CDR3 here is CSARDRGRNYGYTF. CDR3 bases: TGCAGTGCTAGAGATCGCGGGCGGAACTATGGCTACACCTTC.

In this sample, this clonotype turned up a few times. This sequence joins TRBV12-3 or TRBV12-4 and TRBJ2-6; possibly TRBD1 for D (5 bases). Trimming stripped 6 bases from V and 0 bases from J, with 12 bases between. This CDR3 is 16 amino acids long. The CDR3 DNA reads TGTGCCAGCAGCCGGACACGGACCTCTGGGGCCAACGTCCTGACTTTC. It yields the protein CASSRTRTSGANVLTF.